A selection of T cell receptor beta chains follows, all from one sample in a study of blood T cells in healthy people across ages. MiXCR was run by TCRdb on the 5' RACE reads, yielding one entry per CDR3 protein. The sample yields 920,000 or so distinct CDR3 sequences, 40% to 45% seen once. Sequencing used blood. The source of these receptors is a woman aged 60-75 years in good health. CDR3s include the opening cysteine and the closing phenylalanine or tryptophan. Fields, in order: CDR3 length, J gene, clone size, D gene, V gene, CDR3 DNA, CDR3 protein. D genes are given only for firm matches. The size field is filled for only some rows; it gives once, few, many or a size class.

14 TRBJ2-7 - - TRBV23-1 TGCGCCAGCAGTCAGGGAGTTCGGTACAATGAGCAGTACTTC CASSQGVRYNEQYF
14 TRBJ2-7 - - TRBV15 TGTGCCACCAGCAGACCCAGCCTCCCCGGCGAGCAGTACTTC CATSRPSLPGEQYF
17 TRBJ1-4 - TRBD1 TRBV5-1 TGCGCCAGCAGCTTCCCGACAGGGACTTCAACTAATGAAAAACTGTTTTTT CASSFPTGTSTNEKLFF
13 TRBJ2-7 - - TRBV2 TGTGCCAGCATTATAGCGGCAACCTACGAGCAGTACTTC CASIIAATYEQYF
14 TRBJ2-7 - - TRBV9 TGTGCCAGCAGCTCGGACCGGCCCCCCTACGAGCAGTACTTC CASSSDRPPYEQYF
17 TRBJ2-5 - - TRBV21-1 TGTGCCAGCAGCCCCTCCTGGGGGGGGCTACCACAAGAGACCCAGTACTTC CASSPSWGGLPQETQYF
13 TRBJ2-2 - TRBD2 TRBV5-4 TGTGCCAGCTGCGCTAGCGGGGACCGGGAGCTGTTTTTT CASCASGDRELFF
15 TRBJ2-7 few - TRBV10-1 TGCGCCAGCAGTGGTCACCCGTGCTGCTCCTACGAGCAGTACTTC CASSGHPCCSYEQYF
14 TRBJ1-1 - - TRBV12-3/TRBV12-4 TGTGCCAGCAGGGACTCCATAGGACGCACTGAAGCTTTCTTT CASRDSIGRTEAFF
12 TRBJ2-7 - - TRBV29-1 TGCAGCGTTGAAGATCTTAAGTACGAGCAGTACTTC CSVEDLKYEQYF
15 TRBJ2-7 few - TRBV7-2 TGTGCCAGCAGCTTAGTCCCGGGAGCTGGGTACGAGCAGTACTTC CASSLVPGAGYEQYF
14 TRBJ2-4 few - TRBV20-1 TGCAGTGCTAGAGTTCCAGGGGCGGGAAACATTCAGTACTTC CSARVPGAGNIQYF
15 TRBJ2-7 - - TRBV9 TGTGCCAGCAGCGGTACATCGGGCAGGGGGGAAGAGCAGTACTTC CASSGTSGRGEEQYF
13 TRBJ2-7 - - TRBV6-2/TRBV6-3 TGTGCCAGCAGTTACAAAGCAATCTACGAGCAGTACTTC CASSYKAIYEQYF
15 TRBJ2-7 - TRBD2 TRBV10-1 TGCGCCAGCAGGACTAGCGATAGGGATCCCTACGAGCAGTACTTC CASRTSDRDPYEQYF
13 TRBJ1-2 - - TRBV20-1 TGCAGTGCTAGAGATTTCCGCCACTATGGCTACACCTTC CSARDFRHYGYTF
16 TRBJ1-5 - - TRBV27 TGTGCCAGCAGTTTATCGGCAGGCTTTAGCAATCAGCCCCAGCATTTT CASSLSAGFSNQPQHF
15 TRBJ1-2 - - TRBV20-1 TGCAGTGCTCCGCTTTTAACAGGGATTCTGGATGGTTACACCTTC CSAPLLTGILDGYTF
15 TRBJ2-7 few - TRBV4-1 TGCGCCAGCAGCCAAGATCTTAGTCGAACGGACGAGCAGTACTTC CASSQDLSRTDEQYF
15 TRBJ2-7 - - TRBV18 TGTGCCAGCTCACCGATACGAACAGGAACCTACGAGCAGTACTTC CASSPIRTGTYEQYF
16 TRBJ2-1 few TRBD2 TRBV5-1 TGCGCCAGCAGCTACCCAGAAGCGGGGCAATACAATGAGCAGTTCTTC CASSYPEAGQYNEQFF
16 TRBJ2-3 - TRBD2 TRBV5-1 TGCGCCAGCAGCTCGGGACTAGCCCCTAACACAGATACGCAGTATTTT CASSSGLAPNTDTQYF
11 TRBJ2-1 once - TRBV29-1 TGCAGCGTTGACGGCGAGGGTGAGCAGTTCTTC CSVDGEGEQFF
12 TRBJ2-7 - - TRBV18 TGTGCCAGCTCTCAACAGAGGAGCGAGCAGTACTTC CASSQQRSEQYF
17 TRBJ1-2 - TRBD1 TRBV27 TGTGCCAGCAGTTTATCCGCGGGACAGGGGGTCGGCTATGGCTACACCTTC CASSLSAGQGVGYGYTF
13 TRBJ1-1 - - TRBV12-3/TRBV12-4 TGTGCCAGCAGTAATATTGGGAGGACTGAAGCTTTCTTT CASSNIGRTEAFF
15 TRBJ1-1 - - TRBV28 TGTGCCAGCAGTATATGGACCGCGGGTAACACTGAAGCTTTCTTT CASSIWTAGNTEAFF